This entry lists 14 T cell receptor beta chains sequenced from one sample in a study of post-analysis software for immune sequencing data. Study-level results: Roughly five TRBV segments appeared more often in patients than in controls, and TRBV5-6, TRBV5-1 and TRBV20-1 were among these.

These receptors' targets are unknown. Unique-molecular-identifier-tagged TCR beta cDNA libraries were used. TCRdb re-called the PCR reads with MiXCR, one entry per CDR3 protein. The data show about 820,000 distinct CDR3 sequences, with approximately 50% seen just once and approximately 4.2% held by the top ten. The sequenced material came from blood. These receptors originate from a girl aged 5 to 17 with multiple sclerosis.

V usage is TRBV7-3 and J usage is TRBJ1-2; D is uncertain. V dropped 1 base and J dropped 4 bases, with 19 bases sitting between them. This CDR3 comprises 17 residues. The germline CDR1 and CDR2 sequences are SGHTA and FQGTGA. For the CDR3, the DNA is TGTGCCAGCAGCTTAATGGGAAACTGGGCCAGCCTCTATGGCTACACCTTC. Its protein product is CASSLMGNWASLYGYTF.

This clonotype appeared a few times. The chain links TRBV27 to TRBJ1-2; D ambiguous. From germline, CDR1 is MNHEY and CDR2 SMNVEV (reference sequence). CDR3 size: 13 residues. The V end was cut by 1 base, the J end by 2 bases, with 5 bases between. CDR3 sequence (DNA): TGTGCCAGCAGTTTATGGGGAAACTATGGCTACACCTTC. It specifies CASSLWGNYGYTF.

In its sample, this clonotype was seen a few times. The V gene is TRBV7-9, the J gene TRBJ2-5, with D perhaps TRBD1 (6 bases). Judging by the DNA end, TRBJ2-7 fits better; the J call may be wrong. Germline V gene data show CDR1 as SEHNR and CDR2 as FQNEAQ (reference sequence). The CDR3 totals 13 residues. The CDR3 reads CASSAQGPYEQYF. The CDR3, as DNA: TGTGCCAGCAGCGCTCAGGGGCCCTACGAGCAGTACTTC.

This clonotype occurred a few times. The chain links TRBV7-3 to TRBJ2-2, with TRBD1 matching over 9 bases. CDR1 SGHTA and CDR2 FQGTGA come from the germline V gene. The ends lost 1 base at V and 6 bases at J; junction bases unmatched: 0. This CDR3 has 14 residues. The CDR3 protein is CASSLRQGAGELFF. The CDR3 DNA reads as TGTGCCAGCAGCTTAAGACAGGGGGCCGGGGAGCTGTTTTTT.

This sequence joins TRBV5-5 and TRBJ2-3, with 10 bases that match TRBD1. The germline gives CDR1 SGHKS, CDR2 YYEKEE (reference sequence). Trimming removed 0 bases from V and 5 bases from J; junction bases left unmatched: 3. The CDR3 contains 15 residues. CDR3 DNA sequence: TGTGCCAGCAGCTTGGGACAGGGGGCGGGAGATACGCAGTATTTT. Translated: CASSLGQGAGDTQYF.

This chain uses TRBV5-1 with TRBJ1-2; D uncertain. CDR3 size: 16 residues. The V end was cut by 0 bases, the J end by 3 bases, with 15 bases between. The V gene's germline CDR1 is SGHRS and CDR2 YFSETQ. CDR3 amino acids: CASSLDGRTLDYGYTF. In DNA form, the CDR3 reads TGCGCCAGCAGCTTGGACGGACGGACCTTGGACTATGGCTACACCTTC.

J is TRBJ2-3 and V is TRBV13; possibly TRBD2 for D (6 bases). V was clipped by 4 bases and J by 4 bases, with 12 bases between them. This CDR3 is built from 14 residues. From germline, CDR1 is PRHDT and CDR2 FYEKMQ (reference sequence). The CDR3 DNA reads as TGTGCCAGCAGCTCCAGACTAGTGGCAGATACGCAGTATTTT. Encoded protein: CASSSRLVADTQYF.

This sequence joins TRBV20-1 and TRBJ2-3; TRBD2 matches 9 bases. V gave up 5 bases and J gave up 0 bases; unmatched junction bases: 3. The length of the CDR3 is 14 residues. The germline V gene has CDR1 DFQATT and CDR2 SNEGSKA (reference sequence). In DNA form, the CDR3 reads TGCAGTGCTTTTAGCGGGGGTAGCACAGATACGCAGTATTTT. Translated: CSAFSGGSTDTQYF.

This clonotype was observed at least ten times. The genes are TRBV20-1 and TRBJ1-1, with D possibly matching TRBD1 (5 bases). This CDR3 comprises 12 residues. With 2 bases removed from V and 1 base from J, the gap between germline ends came to 5 bases. CDR1 and CDR2 (germline): DFQATT, SNEGSKA (reference sequence). CDR3 residues: CSARTGNTEAFF. In DNA form, the CDR3 reads TGCAGTGCTAGAACAGGGAACACTGAAGCTTTCTTT.

V gene TRBV7-2 combines with J gene TRBJ2-1; TRBD2 matches 8 bases. CDR1 is SGHTA, CDR2 FQGNSA, per germline. J gave up 11 bases and V 5 bases, and 5 bases lay outside the gene matches. CDR3 length: 12 residues. The CDR3 DNA follows: TGTGCCAGCAGCGGGGGACTAGGGCAGCAGTTCTTC. It specifies CASSGGLGQQFF. The full variable domain, rest sourced from reference TRBV7-2 and TRBJ2-1, is GAGVSQSPSNKVTEKGKDVELRCDPISGHTALYWYRQSLGQGLEFLIYFQGNSAPDKSGLPSDRFSAERTGGSVSTLTIQRTQQEDSAVYLCASSGGLGQQFFGPGTRLTVL.

The rearrangement uses TRBV6-1 and TRBJ2-4; a possible D gene is TRBD1 (6 bases). Trimming cost V 4 bases and J 1 base, with 14 bases left between them. This CDR3 comprises 16 residues. CDR1 MNHNS and CDR2 SASEGT come from the germline V gene. DNA for the CDR3: TGTGCCAGCAGTGCCCAGGGGCAGACCGCCAAAAACATTCAGTACTTC. Translation gives CASSAQGQTAKNIQYF.

The chain couples TRBV7-9 to TRBJ2-3, with 7 bases that match TRBD1. Germline lookup yields CDR1 SEHNR and CDR2 FQNEAQ (reference sequence). The CDR3 consists of 17 residues. V gave up 1 base and J gave up 5 bases; unmatched junction bases: 12. The CDR3 loop is CASSLESKQGHRDTQYF. In DNA form, the CDR3 reads TGTGCCAGCAGCTTAGAAAGTAAACAGGGGCATAGAGATACGCAGTATTTT. Together with reference TRBV7-9 and TRBJ2-3, the CDR3 gives the full variable domain: DTGVSQNPRHKITKRGQNVTFRCDPISEHNRLYWYRQTLGQGPEFLTYFQNEAQLEKSRLLSDRFSAERPKGSFSTLEIQRTEQGDSAMYLCASSLESKQGHRDTQYFGPGTRLTVL.

The rearrangement joins TRBV20-1 to TRBJ2-5, with TRBD1 matching 9 bases. The germline CDR1 and CDR2 sequences are DFQATT and SNEGSKA (reference sequence). With V trimmed by 5 bases and J by 1 base, 5 bases remained unmatched. The CDR3 totals 14 residues. The CDR3 bases are TGCAGTGCTCGTGGGACAGGGTTCCAAGAGACCCAGTACTTC. Translated, it gives CSARGTGFQETQYF.

The CDR3 sequence: CASIQTRWGTQYF. The CDR3 coding sequence is TGTGCCAGCATCCAGACTAGGTGGGGGACCCAGTACTTC. V usage is TRBV12-3 or TRBV12-4 and J usage is TRBJ2-5, with D possibly matching TRBD2 (6 bases). The V and J ends lost 7 bases and 7 bases respectively, with 16 bases between them. This CDR3 region has 13 residues.